This T cell receptor beta chain was captured by sequencing in a study of blood T cell repertoires in COVID-19. Study-level background: From the United States, Italy and Spain came samples of acute and convalescent COVID-19. From T cells, B-cell-depleted T cells, or PBMCs came the material, which was cDNA or gDNA.

Produced via immunoSEQ multiplex PCR; TCRdb's table is partial and in-frame only. This sample carries roughly 140,000 clones, about four fifths of them seen once, and the ten largest clones take 0.5% to 0.65%. The sequence came from a man aged 55 to 69 with acute or convalescent COVID-19. The sample consisted of peripheral blood.

CDR3 in amino acids: CASSRGLGNSPLHF. As DNA, the CDR3 is TGTGCCAGCAGCCGGGGACTGGGCAATTCACCCCTCCACTTT. The chain combines TRBV3-1 (or the pseudogene TRBV3-2) with TRBJ1-6; D perhaps matches TRBD1 (5 bases). Trimming shortened V by 4 bases and J by 7 bases, and 11 bases separated the two germline ends. Germline V gene sequence: CDR1 LGHDT, CDR2 YNNKEL (reference sequence). The CDR3 consists of 14 residues.